The source of this T cell receptor beta chain is a study of shared clonotypes between healthy human individuals. Study results and caveats: Around 5% of naive CD4 clonotypes were common to a few donors.

The V and J ends lost 5 bases and 1 base respectively, with 15 bases between them. Germline V gene sequence: CDR1 MNHEY, CDR2 SVGAGI. The CDR3 contains 15 residues. This clone was counted a single time. Its antigen is not known. Measured with immunoSEQ multiplex PCR; TCRdb has only the in-frame clones, and not every one. The table shows 2 million to 2.5 million clones, with around 95% occurring only once. The V gene is TRBV6-5, the J gene TRBJ2-7; either TRBD1 or TRBD2 may supply D (7 bases each). The source of this sequence is a man aged 18 to 30 in good health. Sequenced input: naive CD4+ T cells sorted from blood. Subset here: CD45RA+ positively selected. CDR3 loop: CASSRQGEGSYEQYF. The CDR3 DNA is TGTGCCAGCAGTCGTCAGGGGGAGGGTTCCTACGAGCAGTACTTC.